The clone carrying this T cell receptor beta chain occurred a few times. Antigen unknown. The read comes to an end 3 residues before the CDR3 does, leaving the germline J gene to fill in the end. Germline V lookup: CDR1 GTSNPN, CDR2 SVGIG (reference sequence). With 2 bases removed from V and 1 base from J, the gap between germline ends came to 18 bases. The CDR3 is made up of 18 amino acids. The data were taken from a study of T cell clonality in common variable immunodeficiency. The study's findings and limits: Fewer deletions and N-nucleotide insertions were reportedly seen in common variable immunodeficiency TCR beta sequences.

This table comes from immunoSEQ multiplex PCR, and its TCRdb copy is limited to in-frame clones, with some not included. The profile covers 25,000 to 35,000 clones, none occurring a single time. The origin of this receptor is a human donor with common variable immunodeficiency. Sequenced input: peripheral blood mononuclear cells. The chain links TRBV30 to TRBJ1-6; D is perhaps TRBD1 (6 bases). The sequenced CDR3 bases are TGTGCCTGGAGTATTACAGGCAGGGGAAGATCCTATAATTCACCC. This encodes CAWSITGRGRSYNSP. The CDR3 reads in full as CAWSITGRGRSYNSPLHF.